The 23 T cell receptor beta chains in this list originate from one sample, sequenced in a study of CD8+ T cells in alopecia areata. cDNA serving as the sequencing template came from extracted, reverse transcribed RNA. Some clones are missing from TCRdb's copy, which holds only in-frame ones; the method was immunoSEQ multiplex PCR. The data show some 120,000 clones, none appearing only once, with 20% held by the ten largest. Source material: lesional skin. The source is a C3H/HeJ mouse with alopecia areata. The strain is characterized by the MHC haplotype H2-k.

This clone was counted at least ten times. The genes and germline here are from mouse. The read halts 4 residues ahead of the CDR3 end, with the missing end drawn from the germline J gene. Other nucleotide sequences in the sample specify the same CDR3. The rearrangement uses TRBV13-3 and TRBJ1-1; TRBD1 is a possible D gene (6 bases). The length of the CDR3 is 14 residues. Germline CDR1 and CDR2: NNHDY and SYVADS. CDR3 bases read: TGTGCCAGCAGTGAGACTGGGGGGGCAAGA. Translated, it gives CASSETGGAR. The whole CDR3 reads CASSETGGAREVFF.

Details on this clone: Genes here carry mouse names. The part of the CDR3 DNA that was read is TGTGCCAGCAGCGAGGGGGACACCTCCTAT. Protein product: CASSEGDTSY. From start to end, the CDR3 is CASSEGDTSYEQYF. V and J are TRBV13-3 and TRBJ2-7, with a possible D match to TRBD1 (6 bases). The read falls 4 residues short of the CDR3 end, and the missing part is taken from the germline J gene. Germline CDR1 reads NNHDY; CDR2 reads SYVADS. This CDR3 has 14 amino acids. The ends were cut back, 5 bases at V and 0 bases at J, with 12 bases in the middle.

About this clone: Any gene name here is a mouse gene name. The CDR3: CASSISGSAETLYF. CDR3 DNA (partial): TGTGCCAGCAGTATCTCAGGAAGTGCAGAA. V gene TRBV19 combines with J gene TRBJ2-3; D unresolved. The read finishes 4 residues shy of the CDR3 end, and the germline J gene is used to complete it. The V and J ends lost 2 bases and 0 bases respectively, with 7 bases between them. Germline assignment: CDR1 FNHDT and CDR2 SITEND (reference sequence). This CDR3 spans 14 amino acids.

About this clone itself: Mouse names are used for the genes. The read is 4 residues too short to cover the CDR3 end, so that end is filled in from the germline J gene. This chain links TRBV13-2 with TRBJ2-1, with a tentative D call TRBD2 (6 bases). Germline-derived CDR1 and CDR2 are NNHNN and SYGAGS (reference sequence). The CDR3 has 15 residues. V was trimmed by 0 bases and J by 4 bases, leaving 11 bases between them. CDR3 DNA (partial): TGTGCCAGCGGTGATGCCGCGACTGGATATGCT. Translation: CASGDAATGYA. The full CDR3 sequence reads CASGDAATGYAEQFF.

This clone was seen more than once but under ten times. At residue 14, the DNA translation does not agree with TCRdb's protein; the protein displayed here is the one encoded by the DNA. Mouse names are used for the genes. The read terminates 3 residues before the CDR3 end, so the remaining end is supplied by the germline J gene. The chain joins TRBV13-3 to TRBJ1-6; 9 nucleotides line up with TRBD1. TRBJ1-6 is given ORF status, its function remaining uncertain. There are 17 residues in the CDR3. Germline V CDR1 and CDR2: NNHDY, SYVADS. With V trimmed by 0 bases and J by 3 bases, 4 bases remained unmatched. This chain's CDR3 is CASSDVPGQGYNSPLYF. The DNA read from the CDR3 is TGTGCCAGCAGTGATGTTCCGGGACAGGGCTATAATTCGCCC.

This clone was counted at least ten times. Gene names follow the mouse nomenclature. The sequenced fragment ends 4 residues before the CDR3 boundary, so the rest is inferred from the germline J gene. V and J are TRBV13-3 and TRBJ2-1; 8 nucleotides agree with TRBD1. V was pared by 1 base and J by 5 bases, with 5 bases of the junction left unmatched. Germline-derived CDR1 and CDR2 are NNHDY and SYVADS. CDR3 length: 15 amino acids. The CDR3 DNA, read in part, is TGTGCCAGCAGTGATCGCCAGGGGGCTGATGCT. This gives the protein CASSDRQGADA. The whole CDR3 region reads CASSDRQGADAEQFF.

Details on this clone: Mouse gene names apply. The CDR3 end falls 4 residues outside the read, so it is completed with the germline J gene. The chain employs TRBV19 and TRBJ2-3; D is uncertain. V was pared by 4 bases and J by 0 bases, with 6 bases between. Germline V gene data show CDR1 as FNHDT and CDR2 as SITEND (reference sequence). This CDR3 is built from 13 residues. Partial CDR3 DNA: TGTGCCAGCAGTCCCCAGAGTGCAGAA. Translation: CASSPQSAE. The full CDR3 protein is CASSPQSAETLYF.

In regard to this clone: Gene names follow the mouse nomenclature. Partial CDR3 DNA: TGTGCAAGCAGGGGGGGACTGGGGTCCTAT. The encoded protein is CASRGGLGSY. The CDR3 in full is CASRGGLGSYEQYF. This sequence joins TRBV16 and TRBJ2-7; the match to TRBD2 covers 10 bases. The sequenced fragment ends 4 residues before the CDR3 boundary, so the rest is inferred from the germline J gene. The CDR3 is 14 residues long. Per germline, CDR1 SGHSA and CDR2 FRNQAP. J was trimmed by 1 base and V by 6 bases; bases with no gene match: 3.

Details on this clone: Gene labels here are mouse ones. The read terminates 4 residues before the CDR3 end, so the remaining end is supplied by the germline J gene. The chain links TRBV1 to TRBJ2-2, with D maybe TRBD1 (6 bases). The CDR3 totals 13 residues. The germline V gene encodes CDR1 NSQYPW and CDR2 LRSPGD (reference sequence). V lost 4 bases, J lost 4 bases, and 7 bases lay in between. CDR3 bases read: TGCACCTGCAGTGGGGACATCACCGGG. Translating gives CTCSGDITG. The entire CDR3 is CTCSGDITGQLYF.

This clone has only a few counts. The gene symbols are mouse symbols. The covered CDR3 bases are TGTGCCAGCAGTACCACAGGGTTTGGTGCAGAA. It yields the protein CASSTTGFGAE. The entire CDR3 sequence reads CASSTTGFGAETLYF. V is TRBV19 and J is TRBJ2-3; a possible D gene is TRBD1 (6 bases). With the read ending 4 residues before the CDR3 end, the germline J gene is used to fill in that end. The V and J ends lost 3 bases and 1 base respectively, with 12 bases between them. The CDR3 covers 15 residues. Germline V gene lookup returns CDR1 FNHDT and CDR2 SITEND (reference sequence).

About this clone itself: Gene names and germline refer to mouse. CDR3 protein: CASSNHRGPEQFF. The CDR3 DNA, read in part, is TGTGCCAGCTCAAACCACAGGGGGCCT. The chain links TRBV19 to TRBJ2-1; TRBD1 agrees at 9 bases. The CDR3 end lies 4 residues beyond the end of the read and is filled in from the germline J gene. Germline V gives CDR1 FNHDT, CDR2 SITEND (reference sequence). The CDR3 loop spans 13 amino acids. Complete variable domain (other parts from reference TRBV19 and TRBJ2-1): GGIITQTPKFLIGQEGQKLTLKCQQNFNHDTMYWYRQDSGKGLRLIYYSITENDLQKGDLSEGYDASREKKSSFSLTVTSAQKNEMAVFLCASSNHRGPEQFFGPGTRLTVL.

As to this clone: Gene and germline names: mouse. The sequence runs out 4 residues before the end of the CDR3; the remainder is reconstructed from the germline J gene. V usage is TRBV19 and J usage is TRBJ2-4, with 8 bases that match TRBD2. From germline, CDR1 is FNHDT and CDR2 SITEND (reference sequence). V was pared by 1 base and J by 0 bases, with 4 bases of the junction left unmatched. This CDR3 is built from 16 residues. Incomplete CDR3 DNA: TGTGCCAGCAGTATAACTCTGGGGGGTAGTCAAAAC. It specifies CASSITLGGSQN. The CDR3, in full, reads CASSITLGGSQNTLYF.

Note on this clone: Gene names and germline match the mouse. The read ends 4 residues early relative to the CDR3; the germline J gene fills the gap. V gene TRBV13-2 combines with J gene TRBJ2-7; 10 bases line up with TRBD2. The CDR3 has 14 residues. The germline CDR1 and CDR2 sequences are NNHNN and SYGAGS (reference sequence). Here the CDR3 reads CASGEHWGGYEQYF. Incomplete CDR3 DNA: TGTGCCAGCGGTGAGCACTGGGGGGGTTAT.

Remarks on this clone: Mouse gene names and germline throughout. The read gets to within 4 residues of the CDR3 end, and the germline J gene fills in the rest. The chain is built from TRBV1 and TRBJ2-2; a possible D gene is TRBD1 (6 bases). In germline, CDR1 is NSQYPW, CDR2 LRSPGD (reference sequence). The CDR3 has 12 residues. V dropped 7 bases and J dropped 3 bases, with 6 bases sitting between them. CDR3 protein: CTCTGDTGQLYF. CDR3 DNA, as far as it was read: TGCACCTGCACAGGGGACACCGGG.

Only a few counts were recorded for this clone. At residue 12, TCRdb's protein is not the same as the translated DNA, so the protein here was read from the DNA. Any gene name here is a mouse gene name. The CDR3 extends 3 residues past the end of the read, so its final part is completed from the germline J gene. The J gene is TRBJ1-3, the V gene TRBV13-3, with TRBD1 as a possible D gene (5 bases). V was clipped by 5 bases and J by 0 bases, with 12 bases between them. Germline V CDR1 and CDR2: NNHDY, SYVADS. The CDR3 covers 15 residues. The CDR3 reads CASSHGGSSGNTLYF. CDR3 DNA, as far as it was read: TGTGCCAGCAGCCACGGGGGGTCTTCTGGAAATACG.

This clone was counted only a few times. Each gene name is a mouse one. The read terminates 4 residues before the CDR3 end, so the remaining end is supplied by the germline J gene. V gene TRBV19 combines with J gene TRBJ2-3; 8 bases fit TRBD1. CDR3 length: 15 residues. The V gene's germline CDR1 is FNHDT and CDR2 SITEND (reference sequence). Trimming cost V 4 bases and J 0 bases; bases outside gene matches: 4. The CDR3: CASSDRGWSAETLYF. The CDR3 DNA, read in part, is TGTGCCAGCAGTGACAGGGGTTGGAGTGCAGAA.

In the case of this clone: Germline and genes here are mouse. Sequencing ends 4 residues short of the CDR3 end; the germline J gene provides the rest. This chain connects TRBV13-1 to TRBJ1-1; 8 bases are shared with TRBD1. Germline trimming cut 3 bases from V and 4 bases from J; bases unmatched to any gene: 2. Germline V gives CDR1 NSHNY, CDR2 SYGAGN. The CDR3 is 13 residues long. CDR3 DNA (partial): TGTGCCAGCAGTGTCAGGGGGCCCACA. This sequence encodes CASSVRGPT. In full, the CDR3 reads CASSVRGPTEVFF.

A note on this clone: Mouse gene names and germline throughout. The read terminates 4 residues before the CDR3 end, so the remaining end is supplied by the germline J gene. The rearrangement links TRBV30 to TRBJ2-3, with TRBD2 as a possible D gene (6 bases). The germline V gene encodes CDR1 SQVVS and CDR2 ANEGSEA. The CDR3 has 11 residues. This CDR3 is CSSRGGETLYF. The CDR3 bases that were read are TGTAGTTCTAGGGGGGGAGAA.

Turning to this clone: The germline and genes are mouse ones. The CDR3 end falls 4 residues outside the read, so it is completed with the germline J gene. V is TRBV1 and J is TRBJ2-1, with D perhaps matching TRBD1 (5 bases). The germline V gene has CDR1 NSQYPW and CDR2 LRSPGD (reference sequence). The CDR3 has 13 amino acids. Trimming removed 6 bases from V and 0 bases from J, with 6 bases in between. CDR3 protein: CTCSRDNYAEQFF. Incomplete CDR3 DNA: TGCACCTGCAGCAGGGATAACTATGCT. Variable domain in full (rest from reference TRBV1 and TRBJ2-1): VTLLEQNPRWRLVPRGQAVNLRCILKNSQYPWMSWYQQDLQKQLQWLFTLRSPGDKEVKSLPGADYLATRVTDTELRLQVANMSQGRTLYCTCSRDNYAEQFFGPGTRLTVL.

Regarding this clone: Genes and germline are mouse. CDR3 in amino acids: CASSDEGTKPYEQYF. The part of the CDR3 DNA that was read is TGTGCCAGCAGTGATGAAGGGACAAAACCCTAT. The chain combines TRBV13-1 with TRBJ2-7; D possibly corresponds to TRBD1 (6 bases). The CDR3 goes on 4 residues after the read ends, and that part is filled in from the germline J gene. From germline, CDR1 is NSHNY and CDR2 SYGAGN. Trimming removed 0 bases from V and 2 bases from J, with 12 bases in between. The CDR3 consists of 15 residues.

On this clone: The listed genes are named as in mouse. The read finishes 4 residues shy of the CDR3 end, and the germline J gene is used to complete it. The genes are TRBV13-3 and TRBJ2-1; TRBD2 is a possible D gene (7 bases). The length of the CDR3 is 16 residues. V lost 0 bases, J lost 3 bases, and 13 bases lay in between. Germline-derived CDR1 and CDR2 are NNHDY and SYVADS. The sequenced part of the CDR3 DNA is TGTGCCAGCAGTGATGCATGGGGGGCTAGCTATGCT. Translation gives CASSDAWGASYA. The entire CDR3 sequence reads CASSDAWGASYAEQFF.

In this sample, this clone turned up a few times. Germline and genes: mouse. From the germline J gene comes the end of the CDR3, since the read stops 4 residues before it. This rearrangement joins TRBV13-3 to TRBJ2-5; possibly TRBD1 for D (6 bases). Germline V lookup: CDR1 NNHDY, CDR2 SYVADS. The CDR3 has 15 amino acids. The ends were cut back, 2 bases at V and 2 bases at J, with 12 bases in the middle. CDR3 sequence reads: CASSDDGTIQDTQYF. The sequenced CDR3 bases are TGTGCCAGCAGTGACGACGGGACAATCCAAGAC.

A few counts support this clone. Gene and germline names: mouse. The read finishes 4 residues shy of the CDR3 end, and the germline J gene is used to complete it. V gene TRBV13-3 combines with J gene TRBJ2-4, with 7 bases fitting TRBD1. This CDR3 is 14 amino acids long. Germline CDR1 NNHDY, CDR2 SYVADS. CDR3 protein: CASSKGQSLNTLYF. CDR3 DNA (partial): TGTGCCAGCAGTAAGGGACAGTCACTAAAC.